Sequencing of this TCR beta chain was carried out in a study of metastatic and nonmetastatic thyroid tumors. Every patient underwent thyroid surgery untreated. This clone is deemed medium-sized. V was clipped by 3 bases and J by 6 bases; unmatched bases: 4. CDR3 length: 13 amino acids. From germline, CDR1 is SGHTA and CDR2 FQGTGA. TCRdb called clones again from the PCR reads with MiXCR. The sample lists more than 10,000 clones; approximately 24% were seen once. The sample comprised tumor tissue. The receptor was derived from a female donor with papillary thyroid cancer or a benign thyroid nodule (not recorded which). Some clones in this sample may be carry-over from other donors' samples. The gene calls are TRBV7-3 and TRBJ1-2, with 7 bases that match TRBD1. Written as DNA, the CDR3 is TGTGCCAGCAGCTTCGCGACAGGGAATGGCTACACCTTC. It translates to CASSFATGNGYTF.